Included here is one T cell receptor beta chain sequence, with context. Its cognate antigen is unknown. Terminally differentiated effector memory CD45RA+ cells were left out of the naive CD8 fraction, which was CD45RO-negative and positively selected for CCR7. This specimen belongs to a study of shared clonotypes between healthy human individuals. Germline-derived CDR1 and CDR2 are SEHNR and FQNEAQ (reference sequence). The CDR3 runs 13 residues. V was trimmed by 6 bases and J by 3 bases, leaving 12 bases between them. Study findings and constraints: A generally larger estimated richness was seen in naive subsets than in memory subsets.

TCRdb's table, derived via immunoSEQ multiplex PCR, lists solely in-frame clones and lacks some. The data hold 1.5 million to 2.5 million clones, with approximately 94% observed a single time. The V and J genes are TRBV7-9 and TRBJ2-7, with D perhaps TRBD1 (6 bases). This clonotype was sampled from a man aged 18-30 years in good health. Sequenced material: naive CD8+ T cells sorted from blood. CDR3 nucleotides: TGTGCCAGCAGACCCCGGGACAACTACGAGCAGTACTTC. Translation: CASRPRDNYEQYF.